This is a list of T cell receptor beta chains from one sample in a study of blood T cell repertoires in COVID-19. The table came from immunoSEQ multiplex PCR; TCRdb's copy has only in-frame clones and leaves some out. Here the sample spans 50,000 to 80,000 clones, about 79% being singletons. Sequencing was done on a sample of peripheral blood. Every receptor here comes from a woman aged 55-75 years with acute or convalescent COVID-19. Both conserved end residues are part of each CDR3. The order of the fields is V gene, J gene, D gene, CDR3 length, clone size, CDR3 DNA, CDR3 protein. The D gene is left open where the match is weak. The size field is filled for only some rows; it gives once, few, many or a size class.

V gene: TRBV2
J gene: TRBJ2-3
D gene: TRBD1
CDR3 length: 14
clone size: few
CDR3 DNA: TGTGCCAGCATGGACAGGGAAGGTACAGATACGCAGTATTTT
CDR3 protein: CASMDREGTDTQYF

V gene: TRBV19
J gene: TRBJ1-2
D gene: TRBD1
CDR3 length: 15
clone size: once
CDR3 DNA: TGTGCCAGTAGTAGGGGCCGGGACAGGGTCCATGGCTACACCTTC
CDR3 protein: CASSRGRDRVHGYTF

V gene: TRBV6-5
J gene: TRBJ1-1
D gene: TRBD1
CDR3 length: 15
clone size: -
CDR3 DNA: TGTGCCAGCAGTCACCCGGGACAGGGGGCCGGGGAAGCTTTCTTT
CDR3 protein: CASSHPGQGAGEAFF

V gene: TRBV27
J gene: TRBJ2-3
D gene: TRBD2
CDR3 length: 16
clone size: -
CDR3 DNA: TGTGCCAGCAGTTTATTCCGACTAGCGGGGGTAGATACGCAGTATTTT
CDR3 protein: CASSLFRLAGVDTQYF

V gene: TRBV18
J gene: TRBJ1-5
D gene: -
CDR3 length: 15
clone size: once
CDR3 DNA: TGTGCCAGCTCACTTAAGTCAGGGGCCGATCAGCCCCAGCATTTT
CDR3 protein: CASSLKSGADQPQHF

V gene: TRBV6-2/TRBV6-3
J gene: TRBJ2-1
D gene: TRBD1
CDR3 length: 15
clone size: -
CDR3 DNA: TGTGCCAGCAGTTCCTACAGGGGGCGCGGTAATGAGCAGTTCTTC
CDR3 protein: CASSSYRGRGNEQFF

V gene: TRBV6-5
J gene: TRBJ1-2
D gene: -
CDR3 length: 15
clone size: few
CDR3 DNA: TGTGCCAGCAGCTCAGACCCGAGGCAGGGATATGGCTACACCTTC
CDR3 protein: CASSSDPRQGYGYTF

V gene: TRBV5-6
J gene: TRBJ1-4
D gene: -
CDR3 length: 16
clone size: -
CDR3 DNA: TGTGCCAGCAGCTTGGAGACGGGACTCTCGAATGAAAAACTGTTTTTT
CDR3 protein: CASSLETGLSNEKLFF

V gene: TRBV7-9
J gene: TRBJ1-1
D gene: -
CDR3 length: 13
clone size: -
CDR3 DNA: TGTGCCAGCAGCTTATTAAGAGGCACTGAAGCTTTCTTT
CDR3 protein: CASSLLRGTEAFF

V gene: TRBV13
J gene: TRBJ2-3
D gene: TRBD2
CDR3 length: 15
clone size: -
CDR3 DNA: TGTGCCAGCAGCTTAGTGCGGGGGGGCCCGGGTACGCAGTATTTT
CDR3 protein: CASSLVRGGPGTQYF

V gene: TRBV11-2
J gene: TRBJ1-5
D gene: -
CDR3 length: 14
clone size: -
CDR3 DNA: TGTGCCAGCAGAGGTGGAGGAGGCAATCAGCCCCAGCATTTT
CDR3 protein: CASRGGGGNQPQHF

V gene: TRBV7-9
J gene: TRBJ2-4
D gene: TRBD2
CDR3 length: 16
clone size: once
CDR3 DNA: TGTGCCAGCAGACTAGCGGGGGACCCAGCCAAAAACATTCAGTACTTC
CDR3 protein: CASRLAGDPAKNIQYF

V gene: TRBV11-2
J gene: TRBJ2-7
D gene: TRBD1
CDR3 length: 16
clone size: -
CDR3 DNA: TGTGCCAGCAGATCCATACCGGGACAGGGGACTTACGAGCAGTACTTC
CDR3 protein: CASRSIPGQGTYEQYF

V gene: TRBV11-2
J gene: TRBJ1-2
D gene: -
CDR3 length: 13
clone size: -
CDR3 DNA: TGTGCCAGCAGCTTAGCAGCGGGTGGCGGCTACACCTTC
CDR3 protein: CASSLAAGGGYTF

V gene: TRBV21-1
J gene: TRBJ2-6
D gene: -
CDR3 length: 17
clone size: -
CDR3 DNA: TGTGCCAGCAGCAAGAACAGGGAAAGGTCTGGGGCCAACGTCCTGACTTTC
CDR3 protein: CASSKNRERSGANVLTF

V gene: TRBV30
J gene: TRBJ1-3
D gene: TRBD1
CDR3 length: 14
clone size: -
CDR3 DNA: TGTGCCTGGAGATGGGGCAGGGGGAGAAACACCATATATTTT
CDR3 protein: CAWRWGRGRNTIYF

V gene: TRBV7-2
J gene: TRBJ2-1
D gene: TRBD2
CDR3 length: 17
clone size: -
CDR3 DNA: TGTGCCAGCACCGCGGAGTTCGGGGGGGGCTCCTACAATGAGCAGTTCTTC
CDR3 protein: CASTAEFGGGSYNEQFF

V gene: TRBV5-1
J gene: TRBJ1-6
D gene: -
CDR3 length: 15
clone size: -
CDR3 DNA: TGCGCCAGCAGCTTGGAGGGAGGCTATAATTCACCCCTCCACTTT
CDR3 protein: CASSLEGGYNSPLHF

V gene: TRBV12-3/TRBV12-4
J gene: TRBJ1-2
D gene: TRBD1
CDR3 length: 13
clone size: few
CDR3 DNA: TGTGCCAGCAGTTTAGGGACAGGGGGCGGCTACACCTTC
CDR3 protein: CASSLGTGGGYTF

V gene: TRBV6-5
J gene: TRBJ1-6
D gene: -
CDR3 length: 14
clone size: -
CDR3 DNA: TGTGCCAGCATCAAAAACGACAGAAATTCACCCCTCCACTTT
CDR3 protein: CASIKNDRNSPLHF

V gene: TRBV10-3
J gene: TRBJ1-3
D gene: TRBD1
CDR3 length: 14
clone size: -
CDR3 DNA: TGTGCCATCAGTAAACAGGGGGGCGGAAACACCATATATTTT
CDR3 protein: CAISKQGGGNTIYF

V gene: TRBV7-6
J gene: TRBJ2-2
D gene: TRBD2
CDR3 length: 16
clone size: few
CDR3 DNA: TGTGCCAGCAGCTTCGCAGCGGGGGGCACCACCGGGGAGCTGTTTTTT
CDR3 protein: CASSFAAGGTTGELFF

V gene: TRBV5-1
J gene: TRBJ2-7
D gene: TRBD1
CDR3 length: 15
clone size: -
CDR3 DNA: TGCGCCAGCAGCCCCATGTCGGGACAGGGAAACGAGCAGTACTTC
CDR3 protein: CASSPMSGQGNEQYF

V gene: TRBV19
J gene: TRBJ1-2
D gene: -
CDR3 length: 14
clone size: -
CDR3 DNA: TGTGCCAGTAGTATCCCGGGAGGGAGGTATGGCTACACCTTC
CDR3 protein: CASSIPGGRYGYTF

V gene: TRBV19
J gene: TRBJ2-2
D gene: -
CDR3 length: 14
clone size: -
CDR3 DNA: TGTGCCAGTAGTATTGCAGGTTGGACCGGGGAGCTGTTTTTT
CDR3 protein: CASSIAGWTGELFF

V gene: TRBV5-3
J gene: TRBJ2-4
D gene: -
CDR3 length: 20
clone size: -
CDR3 DNA: TGTGCCAGAAGCCCAGAGATAAACCCTACGCAGGGGCTAGCCAAAAACATTCAGTACTTC
CDR3 protein: CARSPEINPTQGLAKNIQYF

V gene: TRBV19
J gene: TRBJ1-4
D gene: -
CDR3 length: 11
clone size: -
CDR3 DNA: TGTGCCAGTAGAGGGGGTAACAAACTGTTTTTT
CDR3 protein: CASRGGNKLFF

V gene: TRBV5-1
J gene: TRBJ2-2
D gene: TRBD2
CDR3 length: 15
clone size: few
CDR3 DNA: TGCGCCAGCAGCTTGCGAGCGGGGGGCGCCGGGGAGCTGTTTTTT
CDR3 protein: CASSLRAGGAGELFF

V gene: TRBV19
J gene: TRBJ1-1
D gene: -
CDR3 length: 14
clone size: few
CDR3 DNA: TGTGCCAGTAGTCCCCGGTGGAGCGGAACTGAAGCTTTCTTT
CDR3 protein: CASSPRWSGTEAFF